This T cell receptor beta chain was captured by sequencing in a study of neoadjuvant anti-PD-1 for oral cavity cancer. As to time point: after neoadjuvant nivolumab, at surgical resection. The protocol was immunoSEQ multiplex PCR, while the TCRdb copy is restricted to in-frame clones and leaves out a portion. The sample consists of some 13,000 clones, about 70% of them appearing once. V gave up 1 base and J gave up 4 bases; unmatched junction bases: 14. Germline values: CDR1 MGHRA, CDR2 YSYEKL. The CDR3 consists of 18 residues. The sequencing here drew on PBMCs, taken after nivolumab (anti-PD-1) treatment. The TCR comes from a person aged 40 to 85 with oral cavity squamous cell carcinoma. This rearrangement joins TRBV4-1 to TRBJ2-3; 7 bases agree with TRBD2. CDR3 coding DNA: TGCGCCAGCAGCCAAGTGGGCCGGGGCGGGAGAGGGGCAGATACGCAGTATTTT. Translating gives CASSQVGRGGRGADTQYF.